This T cell receptor beta chain was recorded in a study of response to subunit inactivated influenza vaccine (dated by TCRdb to 2016 to 2019). A note on the overall study: The study used deep quantitative T cell receptor repertoire profiling to track responses to a trivalent subunit inactivated influenza vaccine.

The CDR3 covers 14 residues, taking in both the cysteine and the phenylalanine. CDR3 DNA is the only sequence kept; it has 42 bases, read in frame from the first base. V lost 2 bases and J lost 6 bases; the stretch between them is 16 bases long. The germline V gene (reference sequence) supplies CDR1 GTSNPN and CDR2 SVGIG. What the authors observed across the whole study: It was suggested by the authors that each seasonal influenza vaccination may recruit only a limited number of new T cells.

Comments on this clonotype: The antigen this receptor binds is unknown. No much larger clone is present one base from it, and per-base qualities are unavailable.

The library was made by RT-PCR. The reads were generated on an Illumina HiSeq 2500. The public sequencing data were trimmed at Q25 with fastp and processed into clonotypes with MiXCR by TCRdb, which kept only in-frame beta chains. Rows with a matching CDR3 protein are joined into one entry that keeps the most common DNA and genes. In this sample the table shows about 240,000 distinct CDR3 sequences, 10% to 15% of which occur a single time. The ten largest clonotypes hold approximately 8.3% of the sample. This receptor was identified in a middle-aged man who received an inactivated influenza vaccine. Donor details come from another sample of the same person, matched by shared clones. The rearrangement joined TRBV30 to TRBJ2-5; TRBD1 is perhaps the D gene, given 5 matching bases. The sample in question was non-naive T cells sorted from PBMCs, obtained approximately 15 days before vaccination. Read against the paper, the sample's cell subset or site label means: memory T cell fraction. The nucleotide sequence reads TGTGCCTGGAGTCGTGGGGCCCCCGGCAAGACCCAGTACTTC. Translated, it reads CAWSRGAPGKTQYF.